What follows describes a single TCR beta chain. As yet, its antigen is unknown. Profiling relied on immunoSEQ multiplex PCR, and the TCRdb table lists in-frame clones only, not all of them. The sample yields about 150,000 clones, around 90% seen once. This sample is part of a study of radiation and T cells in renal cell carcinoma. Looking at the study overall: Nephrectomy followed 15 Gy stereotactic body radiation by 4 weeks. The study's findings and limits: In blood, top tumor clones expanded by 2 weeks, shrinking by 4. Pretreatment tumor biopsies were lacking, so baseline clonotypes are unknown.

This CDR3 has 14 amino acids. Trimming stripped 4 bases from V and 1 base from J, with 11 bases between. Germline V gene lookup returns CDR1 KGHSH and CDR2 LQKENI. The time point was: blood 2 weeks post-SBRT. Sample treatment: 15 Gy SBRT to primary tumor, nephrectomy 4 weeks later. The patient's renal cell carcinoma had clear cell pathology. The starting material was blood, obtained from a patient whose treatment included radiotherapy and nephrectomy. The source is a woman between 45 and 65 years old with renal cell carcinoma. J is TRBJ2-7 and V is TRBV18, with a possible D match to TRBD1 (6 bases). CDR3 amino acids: CASSQVQGSYEQYF. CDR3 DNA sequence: TGTGCCAGCTCACAAGTTCAGGGGTCCTACGAGCAGTACTTC. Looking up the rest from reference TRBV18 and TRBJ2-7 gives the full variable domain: NAGVMQNPRHLVRRRGQEARLRCSPMKGHSHVYWYRQLPEEGLKFMVYLQKENIIDESGMPKERFSAEFPKEGPSILRIQQVVRGDSAAYFCASSQVQGSYEQYFGPGTRLTVT.